The clone carrying this T cell receptor (beta chain) came up a few times. The antigen is unknown. V gave up 2 bases and J gave up 4 bases; unmatched junction bases: 9. CDR3 length: 16 residues. Germline loops: CDR1 SGHNT, CDR2 YYREEE (reference sequence). cDNA serving as the sequencing template came from extracted, reverse transcribed RNA. Data came from immunoSEQ multiplex PCR; TCRdb stores just in-frame clones and leaves some out. The table records roughly 190,000 clones, about 60% of them present only once. This sample was included in a study of CD8+ T cells in alopecia areata. At the level of the study: Those treated were given oral tofacitinib at 5 to 10 mg twice daily. Once tofacitinib had been taken for 6 to 18 months, 6 months off drug followed.

Treatment described: oral pan-JAK inhibitor, 5-10 mg twice daily. Broader study findings: Lesional scalp exceeded normal scalp in clonality, especially in alopecia totalis/universalis. Patients showed less clear TCR sequence sharing than mice, possibly partly because of HLA diversity.

Sequencing used CD4+ T cells sorted from blood, obtained at week 4, from a patient treated with tofacitinib. This TCR derives from a human donor with alopecia areata. The chain is built from TRBV5-4 and TRBJ1-5; 7 bases align to TRBD1. CDR3 bases: TGTGCCAGCAGCTTCTTCACGGGACAGCTTAATCAGCCCCAGCATTTT. Its protein product is CASSFFTGQLNQPQHF.